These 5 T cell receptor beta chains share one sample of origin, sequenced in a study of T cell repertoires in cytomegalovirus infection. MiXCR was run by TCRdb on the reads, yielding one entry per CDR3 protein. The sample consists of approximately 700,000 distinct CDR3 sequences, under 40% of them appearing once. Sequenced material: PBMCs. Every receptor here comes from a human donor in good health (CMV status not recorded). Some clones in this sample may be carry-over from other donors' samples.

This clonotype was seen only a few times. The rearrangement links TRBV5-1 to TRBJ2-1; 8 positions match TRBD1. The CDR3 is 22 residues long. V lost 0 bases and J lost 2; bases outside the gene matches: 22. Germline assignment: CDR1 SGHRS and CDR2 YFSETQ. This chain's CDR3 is CASSLALFPGQVASGAYNEQFF. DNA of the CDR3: TGCGCCAGCAGCTTGGCGCTATTTCCGGGACAGGTAGCATCGGGCGCCTACAATGAGCAGTTCTTC.

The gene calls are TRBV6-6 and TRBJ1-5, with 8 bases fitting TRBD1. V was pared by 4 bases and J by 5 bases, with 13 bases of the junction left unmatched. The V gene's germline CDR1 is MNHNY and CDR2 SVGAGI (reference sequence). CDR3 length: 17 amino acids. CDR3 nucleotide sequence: TGTGCCAGCAGTTCCGGGACAGGTGTTTACCTCGATCAGCCCCAGCATTTT. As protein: CASSSGTGVYLDQPQHF.

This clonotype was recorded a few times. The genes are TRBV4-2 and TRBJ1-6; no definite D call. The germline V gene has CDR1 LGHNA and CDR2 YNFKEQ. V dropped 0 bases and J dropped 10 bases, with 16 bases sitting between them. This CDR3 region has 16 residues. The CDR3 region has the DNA TGTGCCAGCAGCCAAGAAAGGCTCCCGAAGAGGTCACCCCTCCACTTT. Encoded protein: CASSQERLPKRSPLHF.

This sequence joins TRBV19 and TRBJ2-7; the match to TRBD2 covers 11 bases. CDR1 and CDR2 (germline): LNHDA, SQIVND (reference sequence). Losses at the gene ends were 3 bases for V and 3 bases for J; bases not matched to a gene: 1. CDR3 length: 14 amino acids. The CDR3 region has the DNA TGTGCCAGTAGTATCGGGACTAGCGGCTACGAGCAGTACTTC. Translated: CASSIGTSGYEQYF.

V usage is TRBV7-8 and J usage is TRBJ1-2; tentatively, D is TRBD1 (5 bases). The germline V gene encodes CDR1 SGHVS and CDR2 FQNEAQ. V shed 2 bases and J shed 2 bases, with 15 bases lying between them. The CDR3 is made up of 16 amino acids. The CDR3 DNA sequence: TGTGCCAGCAGCTTATCCCTATCCCCAGGGAACTATGGCTACACCTTC. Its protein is CASSLSLSPGNYGYTF.